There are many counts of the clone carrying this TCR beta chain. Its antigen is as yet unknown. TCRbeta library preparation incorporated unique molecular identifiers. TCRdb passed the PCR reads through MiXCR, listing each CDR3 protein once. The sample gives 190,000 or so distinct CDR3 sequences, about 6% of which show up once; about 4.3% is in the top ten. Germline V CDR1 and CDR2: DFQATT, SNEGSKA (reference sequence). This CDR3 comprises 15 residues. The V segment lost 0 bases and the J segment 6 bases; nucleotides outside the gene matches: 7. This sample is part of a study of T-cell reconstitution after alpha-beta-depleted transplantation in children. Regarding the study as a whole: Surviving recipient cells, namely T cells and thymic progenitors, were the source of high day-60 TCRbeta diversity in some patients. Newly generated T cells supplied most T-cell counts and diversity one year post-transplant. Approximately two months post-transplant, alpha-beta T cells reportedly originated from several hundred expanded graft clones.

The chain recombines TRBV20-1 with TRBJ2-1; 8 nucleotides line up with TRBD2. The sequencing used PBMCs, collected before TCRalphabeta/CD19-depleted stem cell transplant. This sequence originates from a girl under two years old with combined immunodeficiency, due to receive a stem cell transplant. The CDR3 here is CSARDSSGSRNEQFF. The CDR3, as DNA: TGCAGTGCTAGAGATAGCAGCGGGAGCCGCAATGAGCAGTTCTTC.